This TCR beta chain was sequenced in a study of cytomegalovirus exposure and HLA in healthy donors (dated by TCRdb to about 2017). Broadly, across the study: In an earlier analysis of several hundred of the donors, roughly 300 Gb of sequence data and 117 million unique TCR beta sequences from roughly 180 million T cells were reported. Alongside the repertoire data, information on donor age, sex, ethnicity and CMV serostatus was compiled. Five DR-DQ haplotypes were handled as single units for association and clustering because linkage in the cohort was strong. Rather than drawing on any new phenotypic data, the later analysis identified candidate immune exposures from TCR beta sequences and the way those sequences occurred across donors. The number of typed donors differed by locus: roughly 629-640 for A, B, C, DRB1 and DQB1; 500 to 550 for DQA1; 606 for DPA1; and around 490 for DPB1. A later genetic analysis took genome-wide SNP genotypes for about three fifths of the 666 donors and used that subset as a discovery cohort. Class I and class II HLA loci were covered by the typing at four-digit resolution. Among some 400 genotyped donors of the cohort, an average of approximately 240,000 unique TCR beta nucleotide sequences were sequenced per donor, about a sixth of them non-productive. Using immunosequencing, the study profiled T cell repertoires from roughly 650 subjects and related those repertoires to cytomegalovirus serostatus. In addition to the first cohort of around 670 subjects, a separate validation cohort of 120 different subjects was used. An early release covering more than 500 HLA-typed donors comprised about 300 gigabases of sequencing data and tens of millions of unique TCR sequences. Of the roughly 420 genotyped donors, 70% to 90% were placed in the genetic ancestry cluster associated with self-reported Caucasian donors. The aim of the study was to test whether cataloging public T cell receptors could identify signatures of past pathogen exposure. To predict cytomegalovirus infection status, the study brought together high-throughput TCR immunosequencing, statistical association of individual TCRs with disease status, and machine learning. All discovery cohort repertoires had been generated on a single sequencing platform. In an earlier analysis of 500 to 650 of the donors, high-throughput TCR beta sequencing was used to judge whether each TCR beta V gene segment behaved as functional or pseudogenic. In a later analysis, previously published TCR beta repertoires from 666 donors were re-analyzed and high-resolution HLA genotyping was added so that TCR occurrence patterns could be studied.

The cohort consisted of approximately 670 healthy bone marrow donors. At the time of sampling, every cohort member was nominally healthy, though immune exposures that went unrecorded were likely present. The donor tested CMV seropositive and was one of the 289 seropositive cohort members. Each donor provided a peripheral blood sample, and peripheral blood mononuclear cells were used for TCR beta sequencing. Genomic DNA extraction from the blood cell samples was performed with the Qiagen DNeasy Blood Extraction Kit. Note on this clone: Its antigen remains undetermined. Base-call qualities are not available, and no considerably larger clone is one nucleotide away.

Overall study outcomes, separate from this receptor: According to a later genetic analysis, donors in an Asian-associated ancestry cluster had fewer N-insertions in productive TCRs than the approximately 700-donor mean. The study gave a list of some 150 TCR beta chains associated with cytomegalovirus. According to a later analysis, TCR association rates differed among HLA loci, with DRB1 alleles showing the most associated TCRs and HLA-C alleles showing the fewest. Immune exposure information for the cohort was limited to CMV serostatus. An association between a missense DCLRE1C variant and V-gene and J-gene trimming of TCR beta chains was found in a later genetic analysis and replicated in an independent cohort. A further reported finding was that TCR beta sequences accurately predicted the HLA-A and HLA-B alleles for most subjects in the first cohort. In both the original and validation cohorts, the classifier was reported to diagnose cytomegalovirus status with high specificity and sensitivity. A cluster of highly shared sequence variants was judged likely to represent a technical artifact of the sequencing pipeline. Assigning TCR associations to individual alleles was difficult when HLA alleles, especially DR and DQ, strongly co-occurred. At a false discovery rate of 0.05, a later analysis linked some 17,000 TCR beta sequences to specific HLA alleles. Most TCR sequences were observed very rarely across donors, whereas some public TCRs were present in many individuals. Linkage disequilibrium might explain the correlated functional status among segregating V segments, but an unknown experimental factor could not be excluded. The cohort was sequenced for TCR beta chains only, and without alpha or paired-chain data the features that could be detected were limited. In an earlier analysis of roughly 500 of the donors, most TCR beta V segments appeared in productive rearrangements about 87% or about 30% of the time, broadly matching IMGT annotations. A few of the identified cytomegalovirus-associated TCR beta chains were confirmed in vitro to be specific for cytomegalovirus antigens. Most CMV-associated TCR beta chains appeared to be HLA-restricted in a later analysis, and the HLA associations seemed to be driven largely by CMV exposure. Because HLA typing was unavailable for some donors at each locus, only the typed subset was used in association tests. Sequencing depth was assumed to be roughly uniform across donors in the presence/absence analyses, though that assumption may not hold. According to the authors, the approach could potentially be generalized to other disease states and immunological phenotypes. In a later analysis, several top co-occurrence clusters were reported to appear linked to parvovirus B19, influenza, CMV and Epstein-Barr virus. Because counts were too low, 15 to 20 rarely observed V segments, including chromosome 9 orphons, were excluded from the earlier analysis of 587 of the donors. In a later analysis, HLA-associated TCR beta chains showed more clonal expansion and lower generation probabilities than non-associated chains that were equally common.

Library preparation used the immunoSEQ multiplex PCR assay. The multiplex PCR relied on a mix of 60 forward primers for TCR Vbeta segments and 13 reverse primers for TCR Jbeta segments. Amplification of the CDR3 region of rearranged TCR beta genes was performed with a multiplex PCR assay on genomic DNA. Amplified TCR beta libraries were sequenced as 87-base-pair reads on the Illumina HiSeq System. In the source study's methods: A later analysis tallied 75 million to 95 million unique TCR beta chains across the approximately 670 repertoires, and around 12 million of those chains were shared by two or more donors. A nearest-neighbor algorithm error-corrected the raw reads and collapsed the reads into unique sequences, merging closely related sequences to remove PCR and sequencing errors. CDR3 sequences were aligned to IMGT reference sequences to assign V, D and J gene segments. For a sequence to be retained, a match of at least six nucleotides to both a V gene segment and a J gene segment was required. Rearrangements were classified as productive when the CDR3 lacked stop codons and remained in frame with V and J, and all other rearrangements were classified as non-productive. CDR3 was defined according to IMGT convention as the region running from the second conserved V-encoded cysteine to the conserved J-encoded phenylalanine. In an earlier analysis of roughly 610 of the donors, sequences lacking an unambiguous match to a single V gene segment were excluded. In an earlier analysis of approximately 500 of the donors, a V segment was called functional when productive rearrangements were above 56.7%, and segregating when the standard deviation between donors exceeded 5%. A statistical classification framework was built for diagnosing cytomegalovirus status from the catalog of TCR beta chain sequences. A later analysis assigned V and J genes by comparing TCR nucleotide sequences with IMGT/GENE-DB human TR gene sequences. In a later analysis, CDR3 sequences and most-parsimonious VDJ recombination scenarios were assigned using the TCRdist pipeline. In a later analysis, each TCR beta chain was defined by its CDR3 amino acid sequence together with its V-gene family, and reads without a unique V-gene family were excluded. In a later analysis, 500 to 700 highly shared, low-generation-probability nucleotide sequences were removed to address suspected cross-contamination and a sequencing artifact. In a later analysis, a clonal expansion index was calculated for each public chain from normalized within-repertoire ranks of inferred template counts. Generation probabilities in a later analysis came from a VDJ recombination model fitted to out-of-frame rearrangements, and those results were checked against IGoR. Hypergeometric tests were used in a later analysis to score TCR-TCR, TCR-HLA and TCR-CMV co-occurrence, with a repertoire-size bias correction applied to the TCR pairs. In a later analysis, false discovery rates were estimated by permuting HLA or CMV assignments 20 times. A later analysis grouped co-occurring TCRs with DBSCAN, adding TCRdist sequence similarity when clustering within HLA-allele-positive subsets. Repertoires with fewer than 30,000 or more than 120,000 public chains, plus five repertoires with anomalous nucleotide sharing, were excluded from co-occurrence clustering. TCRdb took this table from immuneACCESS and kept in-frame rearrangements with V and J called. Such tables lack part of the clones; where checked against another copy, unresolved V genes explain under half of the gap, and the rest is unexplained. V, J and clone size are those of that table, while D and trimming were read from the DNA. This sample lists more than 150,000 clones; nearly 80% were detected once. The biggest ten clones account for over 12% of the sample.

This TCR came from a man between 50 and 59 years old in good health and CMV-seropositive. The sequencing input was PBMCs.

The bases read TGTGCCAGTAGCGACCGGCTCAGGGGTCGTAAATCACCCCTCCACTTT. It codes for CASSDRLRGRKSPLHF. The chain couples TRBV19 to TRBJ1-6; D gene: possibly TRBD1, on 6 matching bases. CDR1 is given as LNHDA and CDR2 as SQIVND, both from the germline V gene (reference sequence). Measured from the cysteine to the phenylalanine, the CDR3 is 16 residues long. Just CDR3 DNA is preserved here, 48 bases in frame from base 1. V was cut back by 6 bases and J by 10 bases, leaving a gap of 22 bases between them.